Shown below are 28 T cell receptor beta chains from a single sample sequenced in a study of early T cells in non-severe SARS-CoV-2 infection. MiXCR, run by TCRdb on the 5' RACE reads, gives a single entry per CDR3 protein. The sample lists about 90,000 distinct CDR3 sequences, over 13% seen once, with around 7% in the top ten. Specimen: whole blood. The receptors were gathered from an adult who was a healthcare worker with PCR-confirmed SARS-CoV-2 infection or an uninfected control (not recorded which).

The chain joins TRBV27 to TRBJ1-5; D might be TRBD1 (6 bases). The germline gives CDR1 MNHEY, CDR2 SMNVEV (reference sequence). The CDR3 runs to 15 residues. The germline V and J ends were trimmed by 2 bases and 6 bases, with 14 bases remaining between them. The CDR3 loop is CASSLLAGAVQPQHF. CDR3 sequence (DNA): TGTGCCAGCAGTTTACTTGCGGGGGCTGTTCAGCCCCAGCATTTT.

The rearrangement uses TRBV28 and TRBJ2-3; 9 nucleotides align to TRBD2. The CDR3 loop spans 15 amino acids. Germline-derived CDR1 and CDR2 are MDHEN and SYDVKM. After removal of 5 bases from V and 1 base from J, the junction contained 4 bases not matched to a gene. CDR3 sequence reads: CASSPEREGTDTQYF. The CDR3 region has the DNA TGTGCCAGCAGTCCGGAGCGGGAGGGCACAGATACGCAGTATTTT.

In its sample, this clonotype was seen a few times. V usage is TRBV5-1 and J usage is TRBJ1-3; D is ambiguous. V lost 5 bases and J 3 bases, leaving 9 bases between the germline ends. Germline V gene sequence: CDR1 SGHRS, CDR2 YFSETQ. This CDR3 has 13 amino acids. CDR3 residues: CASRDHHGNTIYF. The CDR3 DNA reads as TGCGCCAGCAGGGACCATCATGGAAACACCATATATTTT.

This clonotype was seen only a few times. The V gene is TRBV12-3 or TRBV12-4, the J gene TRBJ2-3; the D gene could be TRBD1 or TRBD2 (5 bases each). This CDR3 has 16 amino acids. Trimming shortened V by 8 bases and J by 0 bases, and 18 bases separated the two germline ends. Written as DNA, the CDR3 is TGTGCCAGCGGAATGAGGTCCGGGACCAGCACAGATACGCAGTATTTT. This sequence encodes CASGMRSGTSTDTQYF.

The chain links TRBV20-1 to TRBJ2-7; D is perhaps TRBD1 (5 bases). Germline CDR1 DFQATT, CDR2 SNEGSKA (reference sequence). This CDR3 spans 17 amino acids. V dropped 5 bases and J dropped 5 bases, with 28 bases sitting between them. This chain's CDR3 is CSAENNGRAGPLDEQYF. The CDR3 DNA reads as TGCAGTGCTGAAAATAACGGTAGGGCAGGGCCGCTCGACGAGCAGTACTTC.

This clonotype has more than one count but fewer than ten. The V and J genes are TRBV30 and TRBJ2-1; D not certain. The CDR3 is 15 residues long. Germline V gene sequence: CDR1 GTSNPN, CDR2 SVGIG (reference sequence). V lost 0 bases and J lost 2, with 11 bases in between. The CDR3 DNA is TGTGCCTGGAGTGTAGCTCTACCGACCTACAATGAGCAGTTCTTC. Translation: CAWSVALPTYNEQFF.

This chain joins TRBV19 and TRBJ2-6, with D unclear. Germline V gene data show CDR1 as LNHDA and CDR2 as SQIVND (reference sequence). Trimming took off 5 bases at V and 1 base at J, with 9 bases between the two ends. CDR3 size: 15 residues. For the CDR3, the DNA is TGTGCCAGTAGTCCAGGTCGGTCTGGGGCCAACGTCCTGACTTTC. This codes for CASSPGRSGANVLTF.

This clonotype showed up many times. CDR3 amino acids: CASSLAAADYYGYTF. Written as DNA, the CDR3 is TGCGCCAGCAGCTTGGCCGCAGCAGATTACTATGGCTACACCTTC. The gene calls are TRBV5-1 and TRBJ1-2, with D unclear. CDR1 SGHRS and CDR2 YFSETQ come from the germline V gene. The CDR3 extends over 15 amino acids. Trimming left V 0 bases short and J 3 bases short, with 12 bases between. Drawing the rest from reference TRBV5-1 and TRBJ1-2, the complete variable domain is KAGVTQTPRYLIKTRGQQVTLSCSPISGHRSVSWYQQTPGQGLQFLFEYFSETQRNKGNFPGRFSGRQFSNSRSEMNVSTLELGDSALYLCASSLAAADYYGYTFGSGTRLTVV.

In its sample, this clonotype was seen many times. This chain joins TRBV7-6 and TRBJ2-7; 7 bases align to TRBD2. Germline V gives CDR1 SGHVS, CDR2 FNYEAQ. The V and J ends lost 1 base and 5 bases, in that order; junction bases with no gene match: 5. CDR3 length: 14 residues. CDR3 residues: CASSLVLAGDEQYF. The CDR3 bases are TGTGCCAGCAGCTTAGTGCTCGCGGGAGACGAGCAGTACTTC. The full variable domain, rest sourced from reference TRBV7-6 and TRBJ2-7, is GAGVSQSPRYKVTKRGQDVALRCDPISGHVSLYWYRQALGQGPEFLTYFNYEAQQDKSGLPNDRFSAERPEGSISTLTIQRTEQRDSAMYRCASSLVLAGDEQYFGPGTRLTVT.

This clonotype came up many times. The chain is built from TRBV7-9 and TRBJ2-2; TRBD1 agrees at 7 bases. Germline V gives CDR1 SEHNR, CDR2 FQNEAQ (reference sequence). This CDR3 comprises 16 residues. Trimming at V came to 5 bases and at J to 3 bases, leaving 9 bases not matched to a gene. The CDR3 DNA is TGTGCCAGCAGCCCGATAGGGGGCCTTCACACCGGGGAGCTGTTTTTT. This gives the protein CASSPIGGLHTGELFF.

This clonotype came up a few times. This chain joins TRBV7-8 and TRBJ1-1; D gene ambiguous. CDR3 length: 13 residues. Germline CDR1 reads SGHVS; CDR2 reads FQNEAQ. V lost 2 bases, J lost 8 bases, and 12 bases lay in between. The CDR3 protein is CASSLLAPDEAFF. The CDR3 DNA is TGTGCCAGCAGCTTACTAGCGCCGGACGAAGCTTTCTTT. Drawing the rest from reference TRBV7-8 and TRBJ1-1, the complete variable domain is GAGVSQSPRYKVAKRGQDVALRCDPISGHVSLFWYQQALGQGPEFLTYFQNEAQLDKSGLPSDRFFAERPEGSVSTLKIQRTQQEDSAVYLCASSLLAPDEAFFGQGTRLTVV.

This clonotype has at least ten counts. The J gene is TRBJ2-1, the V gene TRBV7-6; 9 bases are shared with TRBD2. Germline V gives CDR1 SGHVS, CDR2 FNYEAQ. Trimming removed 2 bases from V and 4 bases from J; junction bases left unmatched: 21. The CDR3 is 21 amino acids. In nucleotides, the CDR3 is TGTGCCAGCAGCTTAAACCCATCACATCTAATAGCGGGAGAAACATACAATGAGCAGTTCTTC. Its translation is CASSLNPSHLIAGETYNEQFF.

The chain combines TRBV7-4 with TRBJ2-1, with D perhaps being TRBD1 or TRBD2 (6 bases each). Germline V gene sequence: CDR1 SGHVT, CDR2 SQSDAQ. The CDR3 has 18 residues. V lost 0 bases and J 5 bases, leaving 20 bases between the germline ends. In DNA form, the CDR3 reads TGTGCCAGCAGCTTAGCCGGGGGCGGGACGCTGGGAAACAATGAGCAGTTCTTC. Translating gives CASSLAGGGTLGNNEQFF.

V and J are TRBV20-1 and TRBJ2-7, with a weak D call TRBD1 (6 bases). The CDR3 length is 12 residues. The germline V gene has CDR1 DFQATT and CDR2 SNEGSKA (reference sequence). The germline V and J ends were trimmed by 3 bases and 3 bases, with 9 bases remaining between them. In DNA form, the CDR3 reads TGCAGTGCTAGGGCCAGGGGCTACGAGCAGTACTTC. Its translation: CSARARGYEQYF.

This chain links TRBV6-6 with TRBJ2-2; D is undetermined. This CDR3 comprises 14 residues. Trimming took 2 bases from V and 6 from J, leaving 10 bases between them. The germline gives CDR1 MNHNY, CDR2 SVGAGI (reference sequence). CDR3 bases: TGTGCCAGCAGTTACGACACGTCCCCCGGGGAGCTGTTTTTT. As protein: CASSYDTSPGELFF.

This clonotype showed up just once. This sequence joins TRBV7-8 and TRBJ2-5; D possibly corresponds to TRBD1 (5 bases). Per the germline V gene, CDR1 is SGHVS and CDR2 is FQNEAQ. V lost 5 bases and J lost 5, with 9 bases in between. The CDR3 contains 12 residues. In nucleotides, the CDR3 is TGTGCCAGCAGCGCAGGGCGGGAGACCCAGTACTTC. It yields the protein CASSAGRETQYF. Variable domain in full (rest from reference TRBV7-8 and TRBJ2-5): GAGVSQSPRYKVAKRGQDVALRCDPISGHVSLFWYQQALGQGPEFLTYFQNEAQLDKSGLPSDRFFAERPEGSVSTLKIQRTQQEDSAVYLCASSAGRETQYFGPGTRLLVL.

This clonotype was counted only a few times. The chain carries TRBV20-1 and TRBJ2-7; D may be TRBD2 (6 bases). Per germline, CDR1 DFQATT and CDR2 SNEGSKA (reference sequence). Trimming cost V 0 bases and J 7 bases, with 19 bases left between them. The CDR3 extends over 15 amino acids. CDR3: CSARDSGLGLREQYF. CDR3 sequence (DNA): TGCAGTGCTAGAGATAGCGGACTGGGCCTGAGGGAGCAGTACTTC.

V gene TRBV5-1 combines with J gene TRBJ2-1, with D unresolved. V was clipped by 1 base and J by 8 bases, with 16 bases between them. The germline gives CDR1 SGHRS, CDR2 YFSETQ. The CDR3 totals 15 residues. The CDR3 here is CASSLKGSLFDEQFF. The CDR3 nucleotides are TGCGCCAGCAGCTTGAAAGGTTCCCTATTCGATGAGCAGTTCTTC.

J is TRBJ2-1 and V is TRBV13, with D possibly matching TRBD2 (5 bases). V lost 0 bases and J 7 bases, leaving 13 bases between the germline ends. Germline lookup yields CDR1 PRHDT and CDR2 FYEKMQ (reference sequence). The CDR3 extends over 15 amino acids. The CDR3 DNA reads as TGTGCCAGCAGCTTAGGAGGATTCGAGGGTAATGAGCAGTTCTTC. Translated: CASSLGGFEGNEQFF.

The rearrangement uses TRBV28 and TRBJ2-2; 7 nucleotides match TRBD2. This CDR3 has 16 amino acids. Looked up from germline, CDR1 is MDHEN and CDR2 is SYDVKM. The V gene end was trimmed by 8 bases and the J gene end by 1 base; junction bases not matched to a gene: 10. In DNA, the CDR3 is TGTGCCAGCTTACGGTCTAGCGGACTGAACACCGGGGAGCTGTTTTTT. Encoded protein: CASLRSSGLNTGELFF.

CDR3: CASTSGDTEAFF. The CDR3 DNA follows: TGTGCCAGCACCTCTGGAGACACTGAAGCTTTCTTT. The chain links TRBV6-5 to TRBJ1-1; D not certain. The germline V gene has CDR1 MNHEY and CDR2 SVGAGI. V lost 7 bases to trimming and J lost 3 bases, with 9 bases between them. The CDR3 has 12 residues.

A few counts support this clonotype. This rearrangement joins TRBV28 to TRBJ2-7, with a weak D call TRBD2 (5 bases). V was clipped by 1 base and J by 4 bases, with 26 bases between them. Germline CDR1 MDHEN, CDR2 SYDVKM. CDR3 length: 19 amino acids. As DNA, the CDR3 is TGTGCCAGCAGTTTATTCGCACTATCGGAACTAACCGGCGGGTACGAGCAGTACTTC. Residues: CASSLFALSELTGGYEQYF.

This clonotype was found a few times. V gene TRBV5-4 combines with J gene TRBJ1-2; tentatively, D is TRBD1 (6 bases). The CDR3 runs 14 residues. CDR1 and CDR2 from the germline V gene are SGHNT and YYREEE (reference sequence). With 4 bases removed from V and 7 bases from J, the gap between germline ends came to 17 bases. The CDR3 is CASSSDRPHPGYTF. As DNA, the CDR3 is TGTGCCAGCAGCAGTGACAGGCCTCACCCTGGCTACACCTTC.

This chain joins TRBV28 and TRBJ1-1; D gene ambiguous. The CDR3 consists of 13 residues. V was trimmed by 3 bases and J by 4 bases, leaving 9 bases between them. Germline lookup yields CDR1 MDHEN and CDR2 SYDVKM. Written as DNA, the CDR3 is TGTGCCAGCAGTTTCGGCGTACCCACTGAAGCTTTCTTT. As protein: CASSFGVPTEAFF. The whole variable domain, remainder taken from reference TRBV28 and TRBJ1-1, is DVKVTQSSRYLVKRTGEKVFLECVQDMDHENMFWYRQDPGLGLRLIYFSYDVKMKEKGDIPEGYSVSREKKERFSLILESASTNQTSMYLCASSFGVPTEAFFGQGTRLTVV.

This sequence joins TRBV29-1 and TRBJ2-1; 8 bases match TRBD2. J lost 8 bases, V lost 5 bases, and 14 bases had no gene match. CDR3 length equals 15 residues. Germline values: CDR1 SQVTM, CDR2 ANQGSEA. CDR3 amino acids: CSVTSPGGTSYEQFF. CDR3 in DNA: TGCAGCGTTACATCCCCGGGGGGGACTAGTTATGAGCAGTTCTTC.

The V gene is TRBV12-3 or TRBV12-4, the J gene TRBJ2-1, with 8 bases aligning to TRBD2. After removal of 5 bases from V and 6 bases from J, the junction contained 12 bases not matched to a gene. CDR3 length: 16 residues. CDR3 protein: CASSPPRGLAGNEQFF. The CDR3 region has the DNA TGTGCCAGCAGTCCTCCCCGTGGACTAGCTGGCAATGAGCAGTTCTTC.

This clonotype came up a few times. V gene TRBV2 combines with J gene TRBJ2-1, with 9 bases matching TRBD2. In germline, CDR1 is SNHLY, CDR2 FYNNEI. Trimming cost V 7 bases and J 7 bases; bases outside gene matches: 11. The CDR3 has 15 amino acids. The CDR3 region is CASTRAGGSQNEQFF. The CDR3, as DNA: TGTGCCAGCACTAGAGCGGGAGGCTCTCAAAATGAGCAGTTCTTC.

This clonotype was counted only a few times. The chain carries TRBV9 and TRBJ1-1; 8 bases fit TRBD1. Germline V lookup: CDR1 SGDLS, CDR2 YYNGEE. The CDR3 has 13 residues. V lost 4 bases to trimming and J lost 5 bases; unmatched junction nucleotides: 4. CDR3 sequence: CASSLRQGTEAFF. The CDR3, as DNA: TGTGCCAGCAGCCTTCGACAGGGGACTGAAGCTTTCTTT.